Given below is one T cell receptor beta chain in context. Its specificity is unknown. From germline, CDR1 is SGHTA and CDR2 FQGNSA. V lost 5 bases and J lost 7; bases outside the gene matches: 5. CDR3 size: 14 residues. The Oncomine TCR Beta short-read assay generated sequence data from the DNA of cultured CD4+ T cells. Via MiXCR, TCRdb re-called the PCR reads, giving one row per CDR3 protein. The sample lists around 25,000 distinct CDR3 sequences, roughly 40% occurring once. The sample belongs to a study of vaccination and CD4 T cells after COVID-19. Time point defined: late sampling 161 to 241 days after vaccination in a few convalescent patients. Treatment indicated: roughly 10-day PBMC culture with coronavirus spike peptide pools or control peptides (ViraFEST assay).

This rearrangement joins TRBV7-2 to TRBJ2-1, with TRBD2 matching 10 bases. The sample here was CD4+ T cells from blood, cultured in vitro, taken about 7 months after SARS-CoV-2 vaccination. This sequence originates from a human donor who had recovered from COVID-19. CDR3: CASSTRGLANEQFF. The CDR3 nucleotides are TGTGCCAGCAGCACGAGGGGACTAGCGAATGAGCAGTTCTTC.